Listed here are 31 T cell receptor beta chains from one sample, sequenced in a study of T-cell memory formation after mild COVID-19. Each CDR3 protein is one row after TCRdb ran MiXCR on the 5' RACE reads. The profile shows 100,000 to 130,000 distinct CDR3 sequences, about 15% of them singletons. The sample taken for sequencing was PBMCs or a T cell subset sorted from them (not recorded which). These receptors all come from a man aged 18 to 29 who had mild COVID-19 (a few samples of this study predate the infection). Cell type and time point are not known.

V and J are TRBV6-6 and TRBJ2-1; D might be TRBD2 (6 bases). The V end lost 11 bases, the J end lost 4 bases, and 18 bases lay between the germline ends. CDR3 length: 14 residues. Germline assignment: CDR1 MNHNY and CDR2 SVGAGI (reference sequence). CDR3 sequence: CAGAEGGAYNEQFF. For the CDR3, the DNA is TGTGCCGGGGCGGAGGGAGGAGCTTACAATGAGCAGTTCTTC.

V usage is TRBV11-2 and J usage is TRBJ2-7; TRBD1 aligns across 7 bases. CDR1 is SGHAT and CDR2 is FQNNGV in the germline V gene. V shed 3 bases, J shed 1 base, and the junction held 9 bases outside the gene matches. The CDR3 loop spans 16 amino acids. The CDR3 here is CASSFLTGLPSYEQYF. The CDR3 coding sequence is TGTGCCAGCAGCTTCCTGACAGGGCTACCTTCCTACGAGCAGTACTTC.

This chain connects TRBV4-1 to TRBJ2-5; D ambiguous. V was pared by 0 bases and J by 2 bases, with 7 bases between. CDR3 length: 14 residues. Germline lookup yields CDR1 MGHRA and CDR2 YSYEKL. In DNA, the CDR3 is TGCGCCAGCAGCCAAGATCCGTATCAAGAGACCCAGTACTTC. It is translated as CASSQDPYQETQYF.

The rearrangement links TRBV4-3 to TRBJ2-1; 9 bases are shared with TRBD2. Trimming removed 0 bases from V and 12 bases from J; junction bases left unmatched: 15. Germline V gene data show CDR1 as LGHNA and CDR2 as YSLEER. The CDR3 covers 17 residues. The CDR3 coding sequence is TGCGCCAGCAGCCAAGATTCTAGCGGGGAGATAACCCGGGTGCAGTTCTTC. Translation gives CASSQDSSGEITRVQFF.

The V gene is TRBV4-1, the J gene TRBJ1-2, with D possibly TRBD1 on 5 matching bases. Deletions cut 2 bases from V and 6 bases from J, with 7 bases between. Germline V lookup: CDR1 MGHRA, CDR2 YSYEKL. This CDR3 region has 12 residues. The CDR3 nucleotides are TGCGCCAGCAGCCAATCAGGGAATGGCTACACCTTC. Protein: CASSQSGNGYTF.

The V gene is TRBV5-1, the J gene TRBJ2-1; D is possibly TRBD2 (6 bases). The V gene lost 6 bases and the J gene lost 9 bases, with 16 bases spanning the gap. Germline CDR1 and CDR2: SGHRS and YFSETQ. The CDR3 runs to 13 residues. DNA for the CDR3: TGCGCCAGCACTCCCGGCGGGGCCGGTGAGCAGTTCTTC. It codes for CASTPGGAGEQFF.

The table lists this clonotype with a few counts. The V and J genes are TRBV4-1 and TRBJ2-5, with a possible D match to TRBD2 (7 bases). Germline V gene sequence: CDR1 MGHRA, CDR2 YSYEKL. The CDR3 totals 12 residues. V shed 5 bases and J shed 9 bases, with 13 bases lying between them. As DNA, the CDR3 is TGCGCCAGCAGCTTAGGGGGGGGTCCCCAGTACTTC. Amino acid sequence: CASSLGGGPQYF.

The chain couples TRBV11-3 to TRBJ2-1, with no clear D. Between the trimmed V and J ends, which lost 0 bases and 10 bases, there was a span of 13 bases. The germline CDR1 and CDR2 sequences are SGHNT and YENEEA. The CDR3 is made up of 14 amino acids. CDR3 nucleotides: TGTGCCAGCAGCTTAGATCGCCCCGCTGGGGAGCAGTTCTTC. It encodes CASSLDRPAGEQFF.

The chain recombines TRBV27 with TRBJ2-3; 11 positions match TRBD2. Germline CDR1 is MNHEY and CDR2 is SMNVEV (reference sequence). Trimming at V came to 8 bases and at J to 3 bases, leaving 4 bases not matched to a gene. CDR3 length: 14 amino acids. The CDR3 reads CASLAGGLTDTQYF. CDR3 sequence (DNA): TGTGCCAGCTTAGCGGGGGGGCTAACAGATACGCAGTATTTT.

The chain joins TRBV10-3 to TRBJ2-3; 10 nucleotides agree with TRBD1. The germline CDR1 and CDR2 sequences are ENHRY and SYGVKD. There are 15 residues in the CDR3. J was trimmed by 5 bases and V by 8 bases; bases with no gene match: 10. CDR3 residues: CAIQDGGTGVDTQYF. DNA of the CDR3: TGTGCCATCCAAGATGGAGGGACAGGGGTAGATACGCAGTATTTT.

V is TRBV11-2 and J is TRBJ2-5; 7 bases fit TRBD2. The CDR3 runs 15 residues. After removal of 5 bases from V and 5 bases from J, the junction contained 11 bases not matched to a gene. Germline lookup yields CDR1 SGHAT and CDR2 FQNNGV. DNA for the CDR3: TGTGCCAGCAGCACCCGACTAGCTCAGTCGGAGACCCAGTACTTC. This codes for CASSTRLAQSETQYF.

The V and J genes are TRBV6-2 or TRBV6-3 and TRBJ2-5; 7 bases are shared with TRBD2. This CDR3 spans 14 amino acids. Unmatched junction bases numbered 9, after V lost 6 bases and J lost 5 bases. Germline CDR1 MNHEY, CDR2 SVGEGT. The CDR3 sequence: CASRRTRMGETQYF. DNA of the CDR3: TGTGCCAGCAGACGGACTAGGATGGGGGAGACCCAGTACTTC.

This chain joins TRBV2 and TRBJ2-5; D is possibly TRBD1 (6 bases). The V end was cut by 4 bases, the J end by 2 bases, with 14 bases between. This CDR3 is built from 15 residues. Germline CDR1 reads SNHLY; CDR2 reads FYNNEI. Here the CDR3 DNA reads TGTGCCAGCAGTGTATACGGGACACTTCAAGAGACCCAGTACTTC. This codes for CASSVYGTLQETQYF.

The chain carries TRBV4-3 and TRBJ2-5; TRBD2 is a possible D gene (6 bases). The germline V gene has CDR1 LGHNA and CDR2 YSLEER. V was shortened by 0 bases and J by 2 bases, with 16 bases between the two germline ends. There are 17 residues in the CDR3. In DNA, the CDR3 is TGCGCCAGCAGCCAAGAATGGTCGGCGGGAAATCAAGAGACCCAGTACTTC. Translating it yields CASSQEWSAGNQETQYF.

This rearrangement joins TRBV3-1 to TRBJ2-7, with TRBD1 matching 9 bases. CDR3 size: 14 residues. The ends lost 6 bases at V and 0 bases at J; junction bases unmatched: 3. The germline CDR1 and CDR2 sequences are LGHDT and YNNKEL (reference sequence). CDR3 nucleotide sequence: TGTGCCAGCAGAGAGACAGGGGGCTCCTACGAGCAGTACTTC. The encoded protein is CASRETGGSYEQYF.

CDR3 in amino acids: CASSQDPLSGRTEAFF. CDR3 sequence (DNA): TGCGCCAGCAGCCAAGATCCGTTGTCCGGACGGACTGAAGCTTTCTTT. This chain connects TRBV4-1 to TRBJ1-1; D not certain. Trimming removed 0 bases at V and 5 bases at J, with 16 bases between. CDR3 length: 16 amino acids. Germline assignment: CDR1 MGHRA and CDR2 YSYEKL.

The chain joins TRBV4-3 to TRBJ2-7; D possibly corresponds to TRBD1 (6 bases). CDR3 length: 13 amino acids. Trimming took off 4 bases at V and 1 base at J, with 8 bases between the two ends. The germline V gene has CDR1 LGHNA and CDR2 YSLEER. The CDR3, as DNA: TGCGCCAGCAGCCCACAGGGTTCCTACGAGCAGTACTTC. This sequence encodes CASSPQGSYEQYF.

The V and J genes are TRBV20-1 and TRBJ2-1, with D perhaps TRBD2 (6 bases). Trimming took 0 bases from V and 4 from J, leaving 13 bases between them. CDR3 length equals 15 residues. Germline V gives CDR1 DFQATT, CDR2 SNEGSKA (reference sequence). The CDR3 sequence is CSARDWDWDYNEQFF. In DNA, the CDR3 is TGCAGTGCTAGAGATTGGGACTGGGATTACAATGAGCAGTTCTTC.

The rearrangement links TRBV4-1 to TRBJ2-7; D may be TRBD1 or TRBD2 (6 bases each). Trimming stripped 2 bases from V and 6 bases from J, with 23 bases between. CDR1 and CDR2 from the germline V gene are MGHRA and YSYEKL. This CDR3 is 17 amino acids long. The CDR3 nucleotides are TGCGCCAGCAGCCAACTGGGACAACATGCGGGAACCGCCGAGCAGTACTTC. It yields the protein CASSQLGQHAGTAEQYF.

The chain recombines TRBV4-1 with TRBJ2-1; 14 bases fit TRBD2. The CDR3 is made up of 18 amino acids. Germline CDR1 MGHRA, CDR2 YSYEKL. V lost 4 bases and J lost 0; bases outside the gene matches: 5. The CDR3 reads CASSRRTSGGSSYNEQFF. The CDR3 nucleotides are TGCGCCAGCAGCCGTCGGACTAGCGGGGGGAGCTCCTACAATGAGCAGTTCTTC.

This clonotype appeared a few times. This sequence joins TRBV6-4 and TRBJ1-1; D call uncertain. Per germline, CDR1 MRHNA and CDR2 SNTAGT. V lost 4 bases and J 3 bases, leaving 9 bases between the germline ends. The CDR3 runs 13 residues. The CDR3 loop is CASSASLYTEAFF. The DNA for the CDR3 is TGTGCCAGCAGTGCGAGTTTGTACACTGAAGCTTTCTTT.

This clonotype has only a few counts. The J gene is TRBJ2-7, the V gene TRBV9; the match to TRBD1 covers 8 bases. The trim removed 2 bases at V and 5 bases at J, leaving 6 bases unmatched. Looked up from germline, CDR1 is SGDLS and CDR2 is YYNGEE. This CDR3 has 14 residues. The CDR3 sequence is CASSVGDRIHEQYF. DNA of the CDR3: TGTGCCAGCAGCGTCGGGGACAGGATACACGAGCAGTACTTC.

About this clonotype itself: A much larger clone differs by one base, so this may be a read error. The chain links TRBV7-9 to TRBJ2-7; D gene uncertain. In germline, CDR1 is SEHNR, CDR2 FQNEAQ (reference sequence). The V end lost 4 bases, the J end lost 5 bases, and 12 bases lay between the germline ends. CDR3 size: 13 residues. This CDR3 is CASSSHSGNEQYF. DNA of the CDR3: TGTGCCAGCAGCTCCCACAGTGGCAACGAGCAGTACTTC.

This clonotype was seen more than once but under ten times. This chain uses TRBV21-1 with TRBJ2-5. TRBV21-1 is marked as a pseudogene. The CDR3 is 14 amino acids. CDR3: CASSNFRVSETQYF. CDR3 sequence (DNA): TGTGCCAGCAGCAATTTTAGGGTTTCGGAGACCCAGTACTTC.

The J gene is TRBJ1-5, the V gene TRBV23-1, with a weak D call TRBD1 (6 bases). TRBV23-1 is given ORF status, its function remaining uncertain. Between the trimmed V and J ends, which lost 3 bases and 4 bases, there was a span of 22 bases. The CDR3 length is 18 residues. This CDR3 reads CASSHKPGHPGRNQPQHF. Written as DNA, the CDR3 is TGCGCCAGCAGTCATAAACCGGGACATCCGGGGCGGAATCAGCCCCAGCATTTT.

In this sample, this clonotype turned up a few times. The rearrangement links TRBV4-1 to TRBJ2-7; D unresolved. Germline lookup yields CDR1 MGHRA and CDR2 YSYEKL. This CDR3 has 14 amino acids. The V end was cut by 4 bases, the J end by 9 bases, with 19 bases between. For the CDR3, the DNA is TGCGCCAGCAGCCCCCGTCCCACAGCCAGTGGGCAGTACTTC. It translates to CASSPRPTASGQYF.

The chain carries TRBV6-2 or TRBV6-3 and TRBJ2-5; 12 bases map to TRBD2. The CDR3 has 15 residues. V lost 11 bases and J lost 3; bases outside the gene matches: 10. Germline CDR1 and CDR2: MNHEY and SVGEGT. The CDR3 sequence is CAGQTSGGRKETQYF. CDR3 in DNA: TGTGCCGGCCAGACTAGCGGGGGCCGAAAAGAGACCCAGTACTTC.

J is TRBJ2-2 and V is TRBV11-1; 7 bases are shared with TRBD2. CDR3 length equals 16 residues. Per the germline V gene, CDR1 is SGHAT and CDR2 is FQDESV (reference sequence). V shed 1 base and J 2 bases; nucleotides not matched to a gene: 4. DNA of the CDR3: TGTGCCAGCAGCTTAGGGCGGGGGTTCAACACCGGGGAGCTGTTTTTT. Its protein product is CASSLGRGFNTGELFF. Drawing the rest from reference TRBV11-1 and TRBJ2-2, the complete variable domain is EAEVAQSPRYKITEKSQAVAFWCDPISGHATLYWYRQILGQGPELLVQFQDESVVDDSQLPKDRFSAERLKGVDSTLKIQPAELGDSAMYLCASSLGRGFNTGELFFGEGSRLTVL.

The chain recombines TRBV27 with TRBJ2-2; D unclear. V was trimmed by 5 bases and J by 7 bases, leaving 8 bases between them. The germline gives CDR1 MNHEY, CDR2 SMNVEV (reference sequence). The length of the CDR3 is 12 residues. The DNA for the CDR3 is TGTGCCAGCAGTCCTTTTGGCGGGGAGCTGTTTTTT. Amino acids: CASSPFGGELFF.

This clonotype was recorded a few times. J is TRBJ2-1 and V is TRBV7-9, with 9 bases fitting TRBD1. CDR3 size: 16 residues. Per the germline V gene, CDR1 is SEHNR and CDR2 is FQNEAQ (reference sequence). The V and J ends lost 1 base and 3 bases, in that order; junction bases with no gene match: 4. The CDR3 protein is CASSLGGTGYYNEQFF. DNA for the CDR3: TGTGCCAGCAGCTTAGGGGGGACAGGGTACTACAATGAGCAGTTCTTC.

CDR3 residues: CASSLGDRGSDTEAFF. CDR3 bases: TGTGCCAGCAGCTTAGGGGACAGGGGATCGGACACTGAAGCTTTCTTT. V and J are TRBV11-2 and TRBJ1-1; 10 bases are a match to TRBD1. The germline CDR1 and CDR2 sequences are SGHAT and FQNNGV. Trimming cost V 1 base and J 3 bases; bases outside gene matches: 5. The CDR3 sequence is 16 residues long.